This T cell receptor beta chain is from a study of spatial heterogeneity in lung cancer (dated by TCRdb to the late 2010s). About the study as a whole: More beta-chain than alpha-chain transcripts were consistently detected, likely reflecting higher beta-chain transcript abundance. In non-small cell lung cancer, the study quantitatively compared TCR alpha and beta repertoires across several tumor regions, matched nontumor lung, and blood. In the raw uncorrected reads, each unique combination of TCR and UMI appeared more than ten times on average. Both alpha and beta chains were TCR-sequenced in samples taken at surgery, namely 220 tumor regions, approximately 66 matched nontumor lung samples and over 55 PBMC samples. The study linked features of the TCR repertoire to counts of nonsynonymous mutations, which were determined by whole-exome sequencing of tumor tissue. In tumor regions, TCR transcript counts showed a strong correlation with a T cell transcriptional module score derived from matched bulk RNA-seq. Broader findings and caveats from the paper: Estimated TCR-seq coverage of tumor T cells was only roughly 7% for alpha chains and around 13% for beta chains. Additional single-cell paired TCR alpha and beta sequencing was considered necessary to confirm, at a functional level, the hypothesis that regional TCRs recognize regional mutations. The count of ubiquitous expanded TCRs correlated with the count of ubiquitous nonsynonymous mutations, and the count of regional expanded TCRs correlated with the count of regional nonsynonymous mutations. A correlation was observed between the number of expanded intratumoral alpha and beta TCRs and the tumor nonsynonymous mutation count.

Receptor libraries were prepared by 5' RACE. TCRdb lists the instrument as NextSeq 500. In the TCR library protocol, a unique molecular identifier was attached to each TCR cDNA molecule so that PCR and sequencing errors could be corrected. On the authors' methods: TCR identification, UMI-based error correction and CDR3 extraction were performed with Decombinator tools. TCRs above a frequency of 2 per 1,000, corresponding to the top 1% of the tumor frequency distribution, were defined as expanded. Expanded tumor TCRs statistically deemed absent (corrected P<0.05) from at least one tumor region were classed as regional, and all other expanded tumor TCRs were classed as ubiquitous. Each repertoire was subsampled 100 times to 5,000 TCRs, after which Renyi diversity was computed with the R vegan package. To build CDR3 similarity networks, amino acid triplet string-kernel similarity was used, and CDR3s were connected when their pairwise similarity was above 0.82. TCRdb ran its own pipeline on the public reads, namely fastp trimming at Q25 and MiXCR clone calling, and kept in-frame beta chains. Each CDR3 protein gets just one entry, which takes the most common genes and DNA from the rows behind it. V and J calls and clone size were set by TCRdb, not the authors. The sample table records 5,500 to 7,500 distinct CDR3 sequences; approximately 12% of these occur just once. The top ten clones comprise 22% of the sample.

The CDR1 and CDR2 encoded by the germline V gene are LGHNA and YSLEER. From cysteine to phenylalanine, the CDR3 is 15 amino acids long. Only the CDR3 DNA stays, 45 bases, in frame from base 1. Germline trimming amounts to 0 bases on V and 5 bases on J, with 2 as the count of junction bases outside the gene matches. This clonotype qualifies as medium-sized (0.01 to 0.1%). Its antigen has not been determined. There are no base qualities to consult, and no much larger clone falls within one base. The library was built for alpha chains, so this beta chain is an off-target read and its size means little. This sample's time point label indicates: sample taken at primary tumor resection. The donors were fewer than 90 patients from the lung TRACERx cohort who had early-stage, untreated non-small cell lung cancer. Whole RNA extracted from tumor and nontumor lung tissue, or from cryopreserved PBMC samples, was used for TCR sequencing without cell sorting. Patients were selected for TCR sequencing only if sufficient RNA was available from at least two tumor regions. A lung pathologist reviewed the tumor and adjacent nontumor lung specimens before the specimens were selected.

The TCR sequence derives from a male donor with early-stage non-small cell lung cancer. The sequence is built from TRBV4-3 and TRBJ2-1; 9 middle bases align to TRBD2. Sequencing used lung tumor tissue, obtained at surgery. The CDR3 amino acid sequence is: CASSQDLAGNNEQFF. The nucleotide sequence is given as TGCGCCAGCAGCCAAGATCTAGCGGGAAACAATGAGCAGTTCTTC.